The rows below give T cell receptor beta chains drawn from one sample of a study of T cells in localized non-small cell lung cancer. TCRdb's table, derived via immunoSEQ multiplex PCR, lists solely in-frame clones and lacks some. The table shows tens of thousands of clones, with 70% to 90% occurring only once. This sample comprised peripheral blood, obtained before any cancer treatment. Source of these receptors: a man aged 40 to 70 with stage I lung adenocarcinoma. The conserved cysteine and the conserved F or W are not part of the CDR3 here. Clone size is shown for a subset of rows, as once, few, many or a class of expanded clone.

j_gene: TRBJ2-7; abundance: -; v_gene: TRBV18; CDR3aa: ASSQGPGTVYEQY
j_gene: TRBJ2-3; abundance: -; v_gene: TRBV7-6; CDR3aa: ASSLNLGGSIADTQY
j_gene: TRBJ2-3; abundance: -; v_gene: TRBV19; CDR3aa: ASSPRLAESDTQY
j_gene: TRBJ1-1; abundance: once; v_gene: TRBV19; CDR3aa: ASTPDRVANTEAF
j_gene: TRBJ2-1; abundance: -; v_gene: TRBV14; CDR3aa: ASSRIAGGYSEQF
j_gene: TRBJ2-5; abundance: -; v_gene: TRBV30; CDR3aa: AWSVMLFQETQY
j_gene: TRBJ2-3; abundance: -; v_gene: TRBV6-5; CDR3aa: ASKTGGAGTDTQY
j_gene: TRBJ2-7; abundance: -; v_gene: TRBV5-1; CDR3aa: ASSLVVQPYEQY
j_gene: TRBJ1-1; abundance: few; v_gene: TRBV2; CDR3aa: ASRPSNTKTTEAF
j_gene: TRBJ1-2; abundance: -; v_gene: TRBV7-9; CDR3aa: ASARQGSNYGYT
j_gene: TRBJ2-2; abundance: -; v_gene: TRBV13; CDR3aa: ASSLGGGAATGELF
j_gene: TRBJ2-5; abundance: -; v_gene: TRBV7-2; CDR3aa: ASSLGGTSQETQY
j_gene: TRBJ2-7; abundance: -; v_gene: TRBV30; CDR3aa: AWSGPQGVSTYEQY
j_gene: TRBJ2-3; abundance: -; v_gene: TRBV6-1; CDR3aa: AIAGLTDTQY
j_gene: TRBJ2-1; abundance: -; v_gene: TRBV15; CDR3aa: ATSRGTTSGSLYNEQF
j_gene: TRBJ2-2; abundance: few; v_gene: TRBV27; CDR3aa: ASSSRRGGAGGYTGELF
j_gene: TRBJ2-5; abundance: -; v_gene: TRBV13; CDR3aa: ASSYSGGGETQY
j_gene: TRBJ1-2; abundance: -; v_gene: TRBV5-1; CDR3aa: ASSLVGLQGAMPGYT
j_gene: TRBJ1-1; abundance: -; v_gene: TRBV5-6; CDR3aa: ASSFGSEAF
j_gene: TRBJ1-3; abundance: once; v_gene: TRBV18; CDR3aa: ASSPDPSSGNTIY
j_gene: TRBJ1-1; abundance: -; v_gene: TRBV10-1; CDR3aa: ASSPSRAGSEAF
j_gene: TRBJ1-1; abundance: -; v_gene: TRBV2; CDR3aa: ASSPRQIRYTEAF
j_gene: TRBJ2-3; abundance: -; v_gene: TRBV4-1; CDR3aa: ASSPPGLAQDAADTQY
j_gene: TRBJ1-1; abundance: -; v_gene: TRBV16; CDR3aa: ASSRQGGTEAF
j_gene: TRBJ1-1; abundance: -; v_gene: TRBV7-2; CDR3aa: ASSSQGSNTEAF
j_gene: TRBJ2-5; abundance: -; v_gene: TRBV29-1; CDR3aa: SVDVAGVETQY
j_gene: TRBJ1-4; abundance: -; v_gene: TRBV5-1; CDR3aa: ASSPGSTSNEKLF
j_gene: TRBJ2-1; abundance: -; v_gene: TRBV6-1; CDR3aa: ASSESHLLSYNEQF
j_gene: TRBJ2-5; abundance: -; v_gene: TRBV7-9; CDR3aa: ASSLRTGGETQY
j_gene: TRBJ1-1; abundance: few; v_gene: TRBV5-4; CDR3aa: ASSLGPEAF
j_gene: TRBJ1-1; abundance: -; v_gene: TRBV5-1; CDR3aa: ASSLVGGLETEAF
j_gene: TRBJ2-7; abundance: -; v_gene: TRBV6-1; CDR3aa: ASSPPGTGGFEQY
j_gene: TRBJ2-5; abundance: -; v_gene: TRBV10-2; CDR3aa: ASSELAGGSETQY
j_gene: TRBJ2-2; abundance: few; v_gene: TRBV19; CDR3aa: ASSIAPLVAGGTGELF
j_gene: TRBJ1-6; abundance: -; v_gene: TRBV7-8; CDR3aa: ASSQRQFSYNSPLH
j_gene: TRBJ2-2; abundance: -; v_gene: TRBV7-9; CDR3aa: ASSLATGGFNTGELF
j_gene: TRBJ2-1; abundance: once; v_gene: TRBV7-6; CDR3aa: ASSVRDLYNEQF
j_gene: TRBJ2-1; abundance: -; v_gene: TRBV4-3; CDR3aa: ASSSDRGLDEQF
j_gene: TRBJ2-5; abundance: few; v_gene: TRBV28; CDR3aa: ASSNEETQY
j_gene: TRBJ2-5; abundance: -; v_gene: TRBV10-2; CDR3aa: ASSEQKTQY
j_gene: TRBJ2-4; abundance: -; v_gene: TRBV7-8; CDR3aa: ASSSEGGSKNIQY
j_gene: TRBJ2-1; abundance: -; v_gene: TRBV7-9; CDR3aa: ASSRAQGRYNEQF
j_gene: TRBJ2-5; abundance: -; v_gene: TRBV5-1; CDR3aa: ASSFSTKETQY
j_gene: TRBJ2-1; abundance: -; v_gene: TRBV27; CDR3aa: ASSPSYNEQF
j_gene: TRBJ2-7; abundance: once; v_gene: TRBV6-1; CDR3aa: ASQGDSDYEQY
j_gene: TRBJ2-7; abundance: -; v_gene: TRBV30; CDR3aa: AWSSREVRGNEQY
j_gene: TRBJ2-5; abundance: -; v_gene: TRBV30; CDR3aa: AWSAGTEQGQETQY
j_gene: TRBJ2-2; abundance: once; v_gene: TRBV7-9; CDR3aa: ASSFPPDANTGELF
j_gene: TRBJ2-2; abundance: few; v_gene: TRBV6-1; CDR3aa: ASSVGLVNTGELF
j_gene: TRBJ2-3; abundance: -; v_gene: TRBV5-1; CDR3aa: ASTGLAGDHTDTQY
j_gene: TRBJ1-2; abundance: medium-sized; v_gene: TRBV6-5; CDR3aa: ASSPGRNYGYT
j_gene: TRBJ2-1; abundance: -; v_gene: TRBV28; CDR3aa: ASPSRNEQF